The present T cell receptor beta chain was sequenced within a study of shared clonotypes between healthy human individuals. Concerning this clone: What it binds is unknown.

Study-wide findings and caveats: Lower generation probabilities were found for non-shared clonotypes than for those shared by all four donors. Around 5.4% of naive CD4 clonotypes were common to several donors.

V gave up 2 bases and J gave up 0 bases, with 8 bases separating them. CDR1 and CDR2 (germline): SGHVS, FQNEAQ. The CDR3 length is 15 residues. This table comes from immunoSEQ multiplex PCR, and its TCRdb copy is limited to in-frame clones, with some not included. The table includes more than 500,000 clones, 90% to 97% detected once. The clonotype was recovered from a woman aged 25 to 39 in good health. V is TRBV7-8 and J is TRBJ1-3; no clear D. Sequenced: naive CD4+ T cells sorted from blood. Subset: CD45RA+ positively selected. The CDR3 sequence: CASSLLVLSGNTIYF. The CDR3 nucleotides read TGTGCCAGCAGCTTACTGGTCCTCTCTGGAAACACCATATATTTT.